The rows below give T cell receptor beta chains drawn from one sample of a study of a mutant IDH1 vaccine in newly diagnosed glioma. Sequencing was performed with immunoSEQ multiplex PCR; in TCRdb, only in-frame clones are kept and a portion is missing. The table has 50,000 to 55,000 clones, roughly 78% seen once. The antigens for these receptors are not known. Specimen: PBMCs, collected from a glioma patient whose treatment included an IDH1 peptide vaccine. These receptors were collected from a man between 45 and 60 years old with glioma. CDR3s include the opening cysteine and the closing phenylalanine or tryptophan. The order of the fields is D gene, clone size, J gene, V gene, CDR3 protein, CDR3 DNA. D genes are given only for firm matches. Part of the rows lack a size; the others show once, few, many or a class for expanded clones.

>NA|NA|TRBJ1-4|TRBV7-9
CASSLDWTDEKLFF
TGTGCCAGCAGCTTAGATTGGACGGATGAAAAACTGTTTTTT
>NA|few|TRBJ2-2|TRBV5-1
CASSIFYGRTGELFF
TGCGCCAGCAGCATATTCTACGGGCGCACCGGGGAGCTGTTTTTT
>NA|NA|TRBJ1-2|TRBV7-9
CASSLASGYTF
TGTGCCAGCAGCTTAGCCAGTGGCTACACCTTC
>NA|NA|TRBJ2-7|TRBV14
CASSRGAFSSYEQYF
TGTGCCAGCTCCCGGGGGGCCTTTAGCTCCTACGAGCAGTACTTC
>NA|once|TRBJ2-2|TRBV5-4
CASRKGRDNGELFF
TGTGCCAGTCGGAAGGGCAGGGATAACGGGGAGCTGTTTTTT
>TRBD2|NA|TRBJ2-2|TRBV13
CASSLDSGGVGELFF
TGTGCCAGCAGCTTAGATAGCGGGGGAGTCGGGGAGCTGTTTTTT
>NA|few|TRBJ1-1|TRBV7-9
CASSRDIDTEAFF
TGTGCCAGCAGCCGGGACATCGACACTGAAGCTTTCTTT
>NA|NA|TRBJ2-7|TRBV10-2
CASSPVSEQYF
TGCGCCAGCAGTCCCGTCAGCGAGCAGTACTTC
>TRBD1|NA|TRBJ1-4|TRBV15
CATSRDTQGYEKLFF
TGTGCCACCAGCAGAGATACACAGGGGTATGAAAAACTGTTTTTT
>NA|NA|TRBJ1-1|TRBV18
CASSPRPGERYTEAFF
TGTGCCAGCTCACCACGTCCCGGGGAGAGGTACACTGAAGCTTTCTTT
>NA|few|TRBJ1-2|TRBV18
CASSSERNYGYTF
TGTGCCAGCTCATCAGAGAGGAACTATGGCTACACCTTC
>NA|NA|TRBJ1-4|TRBV2
CASIGKGREKLFF
TGTGCCAGCATCGGGAAAGGCAGGGAAAAACTGTTTTTT
>NA|NA|TRBJ2-2|TRBV19
CASSILASNTGELFF
TGTGCCAGTAGTATCCTAGCCTCGAACACCGGGGAGCTGTTTTTT
>TRBD1|NA|TRBJ2-5|TRBV4-3
CASSQDFTGGQTQYF
TGCGCCAGCAGCCAAGATTTTACAGGGGGACAGACCCAGTACTTC
>NA|NA|TRBJ2-1|TRBV4-1
CASSPGVSVSYNEQFF
TGCGCCAGCAGCCCAGGTGTCAGCGTCTCCTACAATGAGCAGTTCTTC
>NA|once|TRBJ1-5|TRBV10-3
CAIGGFEQPQHF
TGTGCCATCGGGGGGTTCGAACAGCCCCAGCATTTT
>TRBD2|NA|TRBJ2-3|TRBV5-1
CASRSGGGSTDTQYF
TGCGCCAGCAGAAGTGGGGGGGGAAGCACAGATACGCAGTATTTT
>NA|few|TRBJ1-5|TRBV30
CAWAVKGQMWSNQPQHF
TGTGCCTGGGCGGTCAAGGGGCAGATGTGGAGCAATCAGCCCCAGCATTTT
>NA|few|TRBJ1-2|TRBV5-1
CASSSKSTGTRIYGYTF
TGCGCCAGCAGCTCCAAGTCCACCGGGACACGGATCTATGGCTACACCTTC
>NA|NA|TRBJ1-5|TRBV11-2
CASSLGVLRSNQPQHF
TGTGCCAGCAGCTTAGGGGTCCTACGGAGCAATCAGCCCCAGCATTTT
>TRBD2|NA|TRBJ2-3|TRBV28
CASSLGLLTDTQYF
TGTGCCAGCAGTCTGGGACTACTCACAGATACGCAGTATTTT
>NA|NA|TRBJ2-7|TRBV5-6
CASARWQGNYEQYF
TGTGCCAGCGCCCGATGGCAGGGGAACTACGAGCAGTACTTC
>TRBD1|NA|TRBJ2-7|TRBV7-8
CASSLGTASYEQYF
TGTGCCAGCAGCCTAGGGACAGCGTCCTACGAGCAGTACTTC
>TRBD2|NA|TRBJ2-7|TRBV14
CASSTWEGEQYF
TGTGCCAGCAGCACATGGGAGGGAGAGCAGTACTTC
>NA|NA|TRBJ2-2|TRBV28
CASSSLGAFTGELFF
TGTGCCAGCAGTTCCCTCGGGGCCTTCACCGGGGAGCTGTTTTTT
>NA|once|TRBJ1-1|TRBV15
CATSRRGPAPGEAFF
TGTGCCACCAGCAGAAGGGGTCCCGCCCCGGGAGAAGCTTTCTTT
>TRBD1|NA|TRBJ1-5|TRBV5-1
CASSLGTGNQPQHF
TGCGCCAGCAGCTTAGGGACAGGCAATCAGCCCCAGCATTTT
>NA|NA|TRBJ2-5|TRBV9
CASTGTGTEETQYF
TGTGCCAGCACCGGGACGGGGACGGAAGAGACCCAGTACTTC
>NA|once|TRBJ2-1|TRBV6-6
CASSATGTSYNEQFF
TGTGCCAGCAGCGCCACGGGGACCTCCTACAATGAGCAGTTCTTC
>NA|NA|TRBJ2-7|TRBV21-1
CASSKGRGPSYEQYF
TGTGCCAGCAGCAAGGGAAGGGGCCCCTCCTACGAGCAGTACTTC
>NA|NA|TRBJ1-4|TRBV5-1
CASSLGSGDNEKLFF
TGCGCCAGCAGCTTGGGCAGTGGGGATAATGAAAAACTGTTTTTT
>NA|NA|TRBJ1-1|TRBV7-8
CASSLAGSATEAFF
TGTGCCAGCAGCTTAGCGGGGTCCGCCACTGAAGCTTTCTTT
>NA|NA|TRBJ2-1|TRBV7-9
CASSLVRADEQFF
TGTGCCAGCAGCTTAGTTCGCGCGGATGAGCAGTTCTTC
>NA|NA|TRBJ2-5|TRBV6-1
CASSPLLDSQETQYF
TGTGCCAGCAGTCCCCTCTTGGACAGCCAAGAGACCCAGTACTTC
>TRBD1|few|TRBJ2-7|TRBV7-9
CASSLDRGEQYF
TGTGCCAGCAGCCTGGACAGGGGCGAGCAGTACTTC
>TRBD1|NA|TRBJ2-1|TRBV13
CASSLIPTGNQDEQFF
TGTGCCAGCAGCCTAATACCGACAGGGAATCAGGATGAGCAGTTCTTC
>NA|once|TRBJ1-3|TRBV5-6
CASSLPLGRGNTIYF
TGTGCCAGCAGCTTGCCCCTCGGTCGGGGAAACACCATATATTTT